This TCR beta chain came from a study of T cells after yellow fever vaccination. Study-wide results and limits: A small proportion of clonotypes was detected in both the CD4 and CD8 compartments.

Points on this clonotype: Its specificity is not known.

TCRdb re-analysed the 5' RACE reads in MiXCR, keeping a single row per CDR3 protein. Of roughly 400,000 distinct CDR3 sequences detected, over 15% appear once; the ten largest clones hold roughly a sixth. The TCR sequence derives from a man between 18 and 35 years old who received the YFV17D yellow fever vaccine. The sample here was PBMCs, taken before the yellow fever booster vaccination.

The CDR3 nucleotides read TGTGCCAGCTCACCGCGACAGGGGGAAAGAGAAGCTTTCTTT. It encodes CASSPRQGEREAFF. This rearrangement joins TRBV18 to TRBJ1-1; 9 bases match TRBD1. V shed 3 bases and J 8 bases; nucleotides not matched to a gene: 7. The CDR3 length is 14 residues. Germline values: CDR1 KGHSH, CDR2 LQKENI.